A single sample gave rise to the 21 T cell receptor beta chains below, sequenced in a study of blood T cell repertoires in COVID-19. Sequencing was performed with immunoSEQ multiplex PCR; in TCRdb, only in-frame clones are kept and a portion is missing. Among approximately 120,000 clones listed, 60% to 80% were seen once. The specimen was peripheral blood. The receptors here all came from a man aged 55 to 70 with acute or convalescent COVID-19.

This chain uses TRBV30 with TRBJ2-1; TRBD1 agrees at 9 bases. This CDR3 has 18 amino acids. Trimming at V came to 5 bases and at J to 3 bases, leaving 17 bases not matched to a gene. Germline V gene sequence: CDR1 GTSNPN, CDR2 SVGIG (reference sequence). CDR3 DNA: TGTGCCTGGGATTCCGGGACAGGGTCGTTAGCTAACTACAATGAGCAGTTCTTC. It translates to CAWDSGTGSLANYNEQFF.

Details on this clone: The junction and the germline gene differ at one end; a read error may be behind it. The J gene is TRBJ1-2, the V gene TRBV6-5; possible D gene TRBD1, 5 bases. There are 14 residues in the CDR3. Germline lookup yields CDR1 MNHEY and CDR2 SVGAGI. CDR3 residues: CASSYSLGTASSEF. The CDR3, as DNA: TGTGCCAGCAGTTACTCGCTCGGGACTGCCTCCTCTGAGTTC.

This clone was observed a handful of times. This chain uses TRBV27 with TRBJ1-6, with a tentative D call TRBD1 (5 bases). With 5 bases removed from V and 0 bases from J, the gap between germline ends came to 17 bases. Per germline, CDR1 MNHEY and CDR2 SMNVEV (reference sequence). The CDR3 is 18 amino acids. The CDR3 sequence is CASSLRVEPSSYNSPLHF. For the CDR3, the DNA is TGTGCCAGCAGTCTCAGGGTTGAGCCTAGCTCCTATAATTCACCCCTCCACTTT.

This rearrangement joins TRBV15 to TRBJ2-4; D may be TRBD1 (6 bases). With 5 bases removed from V and 0 bases from J, the gap between germline ends came to 17 bases. The CDR3 consists of 17 residues. The V gene's germline CDR1 is LNHNV and CDR2 YYDKDF (reference sequence). CDR3 loop: CATSRTRTALAKNIQYF. The CDR3 nucleotides are TGTGCCACCAGCCGAACTAGGACAGCCTTAGCCAAAAACATTCAGTACTTC.

There are a few counts of this clone. The rearrangement links TRBV21-1 to TRBJ2-7; the table's D gene call, TRBD1, was not cross checked with the DNA. TRBV21-1 corresponds to a pseudogene. The CDR3 totals 17 residues. CDR3 protein: CASRTERPGQINYEQYF. For the CDR3, the DNA is TGTGCCAGCAGAACGGAACGGCCGGGACAGATAAACTACGAGCAGTACTTC.

The sample holds a few counts of this clone. The chain recombines TRBV13 with TRBJ2-7, with 7 nucleotides matching TRBD2. J lost 3 bases, V lost 4 bases, and 9 bases had no gene match. The CDR3 sequence is 15 residues long. The germline V gene encodes CDR1 PRHDT and CDR2 FYEKMQ (reference sequence). The CDR3 spells CASSSKLAQDYEQYF. The CDR3 DNA reads as TGTGCCAGCAGCTCCAAACTAGCGCAGGACTACGAGCAGTACTTC.

The chain joins TRBV24-1 to TRBJ2-1; 11 nucleotides match TRBD2. After removal of 4 bases from V and 0 bases from J, the junction contained 16 bases not matched to a gene. Germline V gene data show CDR1 as KGHDR and CDR2 as SFDVKD. The CDR3 totals 21 residues. The CDR3 protein is CATSDATSGSYRINSYNEQFF. The DNA for the CDR3 is TGTGCCACCAGTGACGCTACTAGCGGGAGCTACCGTATAAACTCCTACAATGAGCAGTTCTTC.

The CDR3 DNA is TGTGCCAGCAGCCGGGGACAGGGGATTGAAGCTTTCTTT. Protein product: CASSRGQGIEAFF. The chain carries TRBV28 and TRBJ1-1, with 10 bases that match TRBD1. Germline trimming cut 6 bases from V and 7 bases from J; bases unmatched to any gene: 5. The germline CDR1 and CDR2 sequences are MDHEN and SYDVKM. There are 13 residues in the CDR3.

The chain joins TRBV19 to TRBJ2-1; 12 nucleotides line up with TRBD2. The CDR3 is made up of 16 amino acids. V shed 3 bases, J shed 3 bases, and the junction held 3 bases outside the gene matches. The germline CDR1 and CDR2 sequences are LNHDA and SQIVND (reference sequence). CDR3 bases: TGTGCCAGTAGTATCCTGACTAGCGGGGGCTACAATGAGCAGTTCTTC. It specifies CASSILTSGGYNEQFF.

The V call is TRBV12-5, the J call TRBJ1-5; a weak D match, TRBD1 (6 bases). CDR1 and CDR2 from the germline V gene are LGHNT and FRNRAP. The CDR3 sequence is 13 residues long. V was trimmed by 1 base and J by 6 bases, leaving 7 bases between them. CDR3 nucleotides: TGTGCTAGTGGTTTGGCAGGGGTTCAGCCCCAGCATTTT. Its translation: CASGLAGVQPQHF.

The chain recombines TRBV6-1 with TRBJ1-1; no clear D gene. Germline CDR1 MNHNS, CDR2 SASEGT. This CDR3 region has 10 residues. V dropped 2 bases and J dropped 11 bases, with 6 bases sitting between them. This CDR3 reads CASSEFVAFF. The CDR3 region has the DNA TGTGCCAGCAGTGAATTCGTGGCTTTCTTT.

The chain links TRBV7-8 to TRBJ1-1, with D unclear. This CDR3 spans 15 amino acids. V lost 3 bases and J lost 0, with 11 bases in between. Germline loops: CDR1 SGHVS, CDR2 FQNEAQ. CDR3 DNA: TGTGCCAGCAGCTTCCAGACGGGGATGAACACTGAAGCTTTCTTT. Its protein product is CASSFQTGMNTEAFF.

The chain joins TRBV19 to TRBJ1-2; D not resolved. Trimming removed 0 bases at V and 7 bases at J, with 9 bases between. CDR3 length equals 13 residues. Per germline, CDR1 LNHDA and CDR2 SQIVND (reference sequence). The CDR3 spells CASSIDQRVGYTF. The CDR3 DNA follows: TGTGCCAGTAGTATAGATCAGCGCGTTGGCTACACCTTC.

The table lists this clone with a few counts. This sequence joins TRBV19 and TRBJ2-3, with D unresolved. Germline V CDR1 and CDR2: LNHDA, SQIVND (reference sequence). CDR3 length equals 15 residues. Trimming removed 0 bases at V and 0 bases at J, with 7 bases between. The CDR3 bases are TGTGCCAGTAGTATAGAAGAAACTAGCACAGATACGCAGTATTTT. Amino acids: CASSIEETSTDTQYF.

The chain is built from TRBV27 and TRBJ1-6, with unresolved D. CDR3 size: 15 residues. From germline, CDR1 is MNHEY and CDR2 SMNVEV (reference sequence). Trimming took 3 bases from V and 7 from J, leaving 13 bases between them. CDR3 nucleotide sequence: TGTGCCAGCAGTTTTAGGAGGAACTGGAATTCACCCCTCCACTTT. Translation: CASSFRRNWNSPLHF.

The J gene is TRBJ1-2, the V gene TRBV19; tentatively, D is TRBD1 (6 bases). CDR3 size: 13 residues. The germline gives CDR1 LNHDA, CDR2 SQIVND (reference sequence). V shed 6 bases and J shed 8 bases, with 16 bases lying between them. CDR3 region: CASRSDRLYGYTF. Written as DNA, the CDR3 is TGTGCCAGTAGATCCGACAGGCTCTACGGCTACACCTTC.

The V call is TRBV21-1, the J call TRBJ2-7; TRBD1 is the table's D call, not checked against the DNA. TRBV21-1 is marked as a pseudogene. The CDR3 has 16 amino acids. In DNA form, the CDR3 reads TGTGCCAGCGTAAGGACCGGGACAGGCACTTACTACGAGCAGTACTTC. Its translation: CASVRTGTGTYYEQYF.

CDR3 bases: TGCGCCAGCAGTGACCTAAGACTAACAGGGGTGGCTTTCTTT. This encodes CASSDLRLTGVAFF. The chain employs TRBV10-1 and TRBJ1-1; 7 bases are a match to TRBD1. Trimming took 3 bases from V and 11 from J; bases not matched to a gene: 12. CDR1 and CDR2 from the germline V gene are WNHNN and SYGVQD (reference sequence). The CDR3 length is 14 residues.

The chain carries TRBV9 and TRBJ1-1; 7 nucleotides match TRBD1. The germline gives CDR1 SGDLS, CDR2 YYNGEE. The ends lost 0 bases at V and 4 bases at J; junction bases unmatched: 6. There are 15 residues in the CDR3. The chain's CDR3 is CASSVAKAGGTEAFF. CDR3 DNA: TGTGCCAGCAGCGTAGCCAAGGCAGGGGGCACTGAAGCTTTCTTT.

The table lists this clone with a few counts. J is TRBJ2-1 and V is TRBV11-1; the match to TRBD2 covers 12 bases. J gave up 4 bases and V 4 bases, and 5 bases lay outside the gene matches. The CDR3 is 16 amino acids. CDR1 SGHAT and CDR2 FQDESV come from the germline V gene (reference sequence). The CDR3 DNA reads TGTGCCAGCAGCTCCGGGACTAGCGGGTATTACAATGAGCAGTTCTTC. Its translation: CASSSGTSGYYNEQFF.

The rearrangement joins TRBV19 to TRBJ2-3, with 7 positions matching TRBD2. The trim removed 3 bases at V and 0 bases at J, leaving 3 bases unmatched. The germline gives CDR1 LNHDA, CDR2 SQIVND (reference sequence). The CDR3 consists of 15 residues. The CDR3 nucleotides are TGTGCCAGTAGTATCAAAGCGGGGAGCACAGATACGCAGTATTTT. Translating it yields CASSIKAGSTDTQYF.